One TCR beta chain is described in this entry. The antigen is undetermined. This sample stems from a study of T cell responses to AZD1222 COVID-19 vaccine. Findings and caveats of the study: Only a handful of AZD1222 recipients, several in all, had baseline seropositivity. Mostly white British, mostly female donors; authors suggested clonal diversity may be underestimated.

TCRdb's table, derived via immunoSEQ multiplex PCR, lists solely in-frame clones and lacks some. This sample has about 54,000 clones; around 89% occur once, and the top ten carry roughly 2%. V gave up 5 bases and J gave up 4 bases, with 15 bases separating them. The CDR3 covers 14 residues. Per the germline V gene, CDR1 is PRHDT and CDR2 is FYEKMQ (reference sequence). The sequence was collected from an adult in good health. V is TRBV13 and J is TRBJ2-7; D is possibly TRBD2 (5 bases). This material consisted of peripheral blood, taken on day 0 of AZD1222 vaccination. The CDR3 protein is CASSLLRRGYEQYF. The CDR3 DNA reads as TGTGCCAGCAGCCTGCTCCGAAGAGGGTACGAGCAGTACTTC. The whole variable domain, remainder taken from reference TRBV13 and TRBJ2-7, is AAGVIQSPRHLIKEKRETATLKCYPIPRHDTVYWYQQGPGQDPQFLISFYEKMQSDKGSIPDRFSAQQFSDYHSELNMSSLELGDSALYFCASSLLRRGYEQYFGPGTRLTVT.